Each of the 29 T cell receptor beta chains below was sequenced from the same sample in a study of blood T cell repertoires in COVID-19. Sequencing used immunoSEQ multiplex PCR; TCRdb keeps in-frame clones, though not all of them. The sample consists of around 300,000 clones, approximately 89% of them appearing once. Material for sequencing was PBMCs or T cells enriched from blood (not recorded which). These receptor sequences come from a woman aged 55-75 years who had recovered from COVID-19.

The CDR3 spells CATTGTSVWGEQFF. Here the CDR3 DNA reads TGTGCCACGACCGGGACTAGCGTATGGGGAGAGCAGTTCTTC. The chain couples TRBV28 to TRBJ2-1; TRBD2 matches at 10 bases. The CDR3 consists of 14 residues. Per germline, CDR1 MDHEN and CDR2 SYDVKM. The J segment lost 10 bases and the V segment lost 10 bases, leaving 13 bases of the junction unmatched.

The chain has TRBV4-2 and TRBJ2-7, with TRBD2 matching 11 bases. Germline-derived CDR1 and CDR2 are LGHNA and YNFKEQ. The CDR3 has 16 residues. Unmatched junction bases numbered 4, after V lost 1 base and J lost 2 bases. The CDR3: CASSQAATSGTYEQYF. In nucleotides, the CDR3 is TGTGCCAGCAGCCAAGCCGCGACTAGCGGGACCTACGAGCAGTACTTC.

DNA of the CDR3: TGTGCCAGCAGAAGACTGATTGGGGCTAACCCGAACACTGAAGCTTTCTTT. Protein: CASRRLIGANPNTEAFF. V is TRBV27 and J is TRBJ1-1; a possible D gene is TRBD1 (5 bases). The CDR3 loop spans 17 amino acids. Deletions cut 6 bases from V and 1 base from J, with 21 bases between. CDR1 and CDR2 (germline): MNHEY, SMNVEV (reference sequence).

The chain recombines TRBV9 with TRBJ2-5; D is undetermined. Germline assignment: CDR1 SGDLS and CDR2 YYNGEE. The CDR3 contains 16 residues. V was shortened by 0 bases and J by 1 base, with 13 bases between the two germline ends. The CDR3 loop reads CASSVGEAVGQETQYF. The CDR3 region has the DNA TGTGCCAGCAGCGTAGGCGAAGCTGTCGGCCAAGAGACCCAGTACTTC.

J is TRBJ2-1 and V is TRBV4-1, with 15 bases lining up with TRBD2. Losses at the gene ends were 5 bases for V and 10 bases for J; bases not matched to a gene: 3. The CDR3 extends over 14 amino acids. CDR1 and CDR2 (germline): MGHRA, YSYEKL. CDR3: CASSSGTSGREQFF. CDR3 sequence (DNA): TGCGCCAGCAGCTCCGGGACTAGCGGGAGGGAGCAGTTCTTC.

The chain uses TRBV5-1 and TRBJ1-1; D unresolved. Germline V gene sequence: CDR1 SGHRS, CDR2 YFSETQ. Trimming pared 4 bases from V and 1 base from J, leaving 11 bases between. This CDR3 has 14 residues. CDR3 sequence (DNA): TGCGCCAGCAGCACACAACCTGAGAACACTGAAGCTTTCTTT. Its translation is CASSTQPENTEAFF. Drawing the rest from reference TRBV5-1 and TRBJ1-1, the complete variable domain is KAGVTQTPRYLIKTRGQQVTLSCSPISGHRSVSWYQQTPGQGLQFLFEYFSETQRNKGNFPGRFSGRQFSNSRSEMNVSTLELGDSALYLCASSTQPENTEAFFGQGTRLTVV.

CDR3 coding DNA: TGCGCCAGCCAAGCGGGGAACACCGGGGAGCTGTTTTTT. Protein sequence: CASQAGNTGELFF. The genes are TRBV4-1 and TRBJ2-2; weak D call: TRBD2 (6 bases). V was trimmed by 8 bases and J by 1 base, leaving 8 bases between them. This CDR3 is 13 amino acids long. Germline assignment: CDR1 MGHRA and CDR2 YSYEKL.

The chain employs TRBV6-5 and TRBJ2-7, with TRBD2 as a possible D gene (7 bases). The CDR3 extends over 14 amino acids. V lost 7 bases and J 2 bases, leaving 15 bases between the germline ends. Per germline, CDR1 MNHEY and CDR2 SVGAGI. The CDR3 reads CASTGGGPTYEQYF. For the CDR3, the DNA is TGTGCCAGCACTGGGGGGGGGCCAACCTACGAGCAGTACTTC.

V and J are TRBV4-1 and TRBJ2-2; D call uncertain. Germline V gene data show CDR1 as MGHRA and CDR2 as YSYEKL. The ends were cut back, 0 bases at V and 0 bases at J, with 8 bases in the middle. The CDR3 runs 16 residues. CDR3 region: CASSQDGISNTGELFF. The CDR3 DNA follows: TGCGCCAGCAGCCAAGACGGTATATCGAACACCGGGGAGCTGTTTTTT.

The chain links TRBV27 to TRBJ2-7; a weak D match, TRBD1 (5 bases). CDR3 length equals 14 residues. V lost 4 bases and J lost 0, with 10 bases in between. Germline V gives CDR1 MNHEY, CDR2 SMNVEV (reference sequence). The CDR3: CASSYNTGSYEQYF. In nucleotides, the CDR3 is TGTGCCAGCAGTTACAACACAGGCTCCTACGAGCAGTACTTC.

This clone came up once. CDR3 loop: CASRDSSGTVNSPLHF. The CDR3 coding sequence is TGTGCCAGCAGAGACTCTTCCGGGACAGTAAATTCACCCCTCCACTTT. The chain is built from TRBV7-9 and TRBJ1-6, with 7 nucleotides matching TRBD1. CDR1 and CDR2 (germline): SEHNR, FQNEAQ (reference sequence). V was clipped by 6 bases and J by 7 bases; unmatched bases: 12. CDR3 size: 16 residues.

CDR3 in amino acids: CASSPQTPLAKNIQYF. The DNA for the CDR3 is TGTGCCAGCAGCCCACAGACCCCCTTAGCCAAAAACATTCAGTACTTC. J is TRBJ2-4 and V is TRBV7-2; D is ambiguous. The germline V and J ends were trimmed by 5 bases and 0 bases, with 14 bases remaining between them. CDR1 and CDR2 from the germline V gene are SGHTA and FQGNSA. This CDR3 has 16 residues.

This clone was seen once. The chain carries TRBV28 and TRBJ2-6; 7 bases are shared with TRBD1. Trimming removed 7 bases from V and 2 bases from J; junction bases left unmatched: 5. The CDR3 has 15 residues. Germline V gives CDR1 MDHEN, CDR2 SYDVKM. The CDR3: CASTTDRAGANVLTF. The DNA of the CDR3 is TGTGCCAGCACCACAGACAGGGCTGGGGCCAACGTCCTGACTTTC.

The chain carries TRBV30 and TRBJ1-6; D gene unclear. From germline, CDR1 is GTSNPN and CDR2 SVGIG (reference sequence). Trimming stripped 1 base from V and 11 bases from J, with 6 bases between. This CDR3 spans 11 amino acids. CDR3 DNA: TGTGCCTGGAGTGCAGTCACACCCCTCCACTTT. It specifies CAWSAVTPLHF.

This sequence joins TRBV28 and TRBJ1-1; 8 nucleotides agree with TRBD1. Germline CDR1 MDHEN, CDR2 SYDVKM. The V gene end was trimmed by 7 bases and the J gene end by 6 bases; junction bases not matched to a gene: 7. The CDR3 runs 13 residues. In DNA form, the CDR3 reads TGTGCCAGCACCATACAGGGGGGGGCTGAAGCTTTCTTT. This encodes CASTIQGGAEAFF.

V is TRBV7-9 and J is TRBJ1-2; D is ambiguous. Germline V CDR1 and CDR2: SEHNR, FQNEAQ (reference sequence). CDR3 length: 16 amino acids. Trimming pared 5 bases from V and 7 bases from J, leaving 23 bases between. The CDR3 nucleotides read TGTGCCAGCAGCCCGCTAGGTGGAGGAATCGAACGTGGCTACACCTTC. It specifies CASSPLGGGIERGYTF.

The chain combines TRBV12-3 or TRBV12-4 with TRBJ1-2; TRBD1 is a possible D gene (6 bases). Between the trimmed V and J ends, which lost 5 bases and 8 bases, there was a span of 15 bases. The CDR3 runs 13 residues. CDR3 bases: TGTGCCAGCAGTACAGGGTCCACCGGGGGCTACACCTTC. Its translation is CASSTGSTGGYTF.

The CDR3 loop is CASSYLGQGASEAFF. The DNA for the CDR3 is TGTGCCAGCAGTTACTTGGGACAGGGGGCTTCTGAAGCTTTCTTT. The chain joins TRBV6-5 to TRBJ1-1, with TRBD1 matching over 12 bases. Germline V gene lookup returns CDR1 MNHEY and CDR2 SVGAGI. The V and J ends lost 1 base and 6 bases, in that order; junction bases with no gene match: 3. The CDR3 has 15 residues.

This chain connects TRBV7-9 to TRBJ2-5; the match to TRBD2 covers 12 bases. The ends lost 5 bases at V and 0 bases at J; junction bases unmatched: 4. The germline gives CDR1 SEHNR, CDR2 FQNEAQ (reference sequence). This CDR3 is 16 amino acids long. The CDR3 reads CASSPRLAGDQETQYF. In DNA form, the CDR3 reads TGTGCCAGCAGCCCTAGACTAGCGGGAGACCAAGAGACCCAGTACTTC.

This sequence joins TRBV18 and TRBJ1-2; 8 bases agree with TRBD1. The CDR3 sequence is 13 residues long. The ends lost 4 bases at V and 5 bases at J; junction bases unmatched: 3. Germline V lookup: CDR1 KGHSH, CDR2 LQKENI. CDR3 sequence: CASSQDREYGYTF. In DNA, the CDR3 is TGTGCCAGCTCACAGGACAGGGAATATGGCTACACCTTC.

This clone showed up just a few times. The chain has TRBV4-1 and TRBJ2-5; 11 positions match TRBD2. There are 15 residues in the CDR3. V shed 3 bases, J shed 6 bases, and the junction held 6 bases outside the gene matches. Germline assignment: CDR1 MGHRA and CDR2 YSYEKL. The CDR3 nucleotides are TGCGCCAGCAGCCATACTACTAGCGGGAGACAGACCCAGTACTTC. Amino acid sequence: CASSHTTSGRQTQYF.

This chain joins TRBV5-4 and TRBJ2-7; TRBD2 matches 10 bases. The length of the CDR3 is 15 residues. The V segment lost 1 base and the J segment 2 bases; nucleotides outside the gene matches: 3. Germline V gives CDR1 SGHNT, CDR2 YYREEE (reference sequence). For the CDR3, the DNA is TGTGCCAGCAGCTTGTCTAGCGGGGGTCCCTACGAGCAGTACTTC. Residues: CASSLSSGGPYEQYF. Using reference TRBV5-4 and TRBJ2-7 for the parts outside the CDR3, the full variable domain is ETGVTQSPTHLIKTRGQQVTLRCSSQSGHNTVSWYQQALGQGPQFIFQYYREEENGRGNFPPRFSGLQFPNYSSELNVNALELDDSALYLCASSLSSGGPYEQYFGPGTRLTVT.

This chain connects TRBV10-2 to TRBJ2-7; 8 bases map to TRBD2. Germline values: CDR1 WSHSY, CDR2 SAAADI. Trimming took 4 bases from V and 1 from J; bases not matched to a gene: 3. This CDR3 has 14 residues. The CDR3 DNA is TGCGCCAGCAGTGTCCGGGGGGGGTCCTACGAGCAGTACTTC. This translates into CASSVRGGSYEQYF.

V and J are TRBV19 and TRBJ2-5; 14 bases are a match to TRBD2. This CDR3 region has 17 residues. The germline V gene encodes CDR1 LNHDA and CDR2 SQIVND (reference sequence). Germline trimming cut 3 bases from V and 5 bases from J; bases unmatched to any gene: 8. CDR3 protein: CASSMTSGGALSETQYF. The CDR3 nucleotides read TGTGCCAGTAGTATGACTAGCGGGGGGGCGCTCTCGGAGACCCAGTACTTC.

The chain uses TRBV11-3 and TRBJ2-1; no firm D call. V lost 4 bases, J lost 7 bases, and 8 bases lay in between. CDR1 is SGHNT and CDR2 is YENEEA in the germline V gene. The length of the CDR3 is 12 residues. For the CDR3, the DNA is TGTGCCAGCAGCTCCAGGTGGAATGAGCAGTTCTTC. Translated: CASSSRWNEQFF.

V is TRBV7-9 and J is TRBJ1-6; 7 bases align to TRBD1. Germline V gene lookup returns CDR1 SEHNR and CDR2 FQNEAQ (reference sequence). This CDR3 has 13 amino acids. The V gene end was trimmed by 8 bases and the J gene end by 8 bases; junction bases not matched to a gene: 6. The CDR3 nucleotides are TGTGCCAGCGGACCCACAGGGGATTCACCCCTCCACTTT. The encoded protein is CASGPTGDSPLHF.

The chain recombines TRBV27 with TRBJ2-6, with 7 bases aligning to TRBD1. Unmatched junction bases numbered 5, after V lost 5 bases and J lost 4 bases. CDR1 is MNHEY, CDR2 SMNVEV, per germline (reference sequence). This CDR3 has 15 residues. This chain's CDR3 is CASSKTGAGANVLTF. CDR3 nucleotide sequence: TGTGCCAGCAGTAAAACAGGGGCCGGGGCCAACGTCCTGACTTTC. The full variable domain, completed using reference TRBV27 and TRBJ2-6, is EAQVTQNPRYLITVTGKKLTVTCSQNMNHEYMSWYRQDPGLGLRQIYYSMNVEVTDKGDVPEGYKVSRKEKRNFPLILESPSPNQTSLYFCASSKTGAGANVLTFGAGSRLTVL.

This clone appeared a single time. The J gene is TRBJ1-2, the V gene TRBV9, with D possibly being TRBD1 (6 bases). Trimming stripped 3 bases from V and 5 bases from J, with 14 bases between. This CDR3 is built from 14 residues. CDR1 is SGDLS and CDR2 is YYNGEE in the germline V gene. The CDR3 nucleotides read TGTGCCAGCAGCGGAGGAGAGGGACATTATGGCTACACCTTC. Its protein is CASSGGEGHYGYTF.

J is TRBJ1-3 and V is TRBV15; D ambiguous. Germline V gene data show CDR1 as LNHNV and CDR2 as YYDKDF (reference sequence). This CDR3 spans 17 amino acids. V was shortened by 3 bases and J by 2 bases, with 17 bases between the two germline ends. The CDR3 DNA sequence: TGTGCCACCAGCAGGGAGGTGGTTGTGGGGACTGGAAACACCATATATTTT. It translates to CATSREVVVGTGNTIYF.